These 22 T cell receptor beta chains were sequenced from one sample in a study of T cell repertoires in cytomegalovirus infection. Each CDR3 protein gets one entry after TCRdb re-called the reads with MiXCR. The top ten clones hold 20% to 30% of a sample with 450,000 to 550,000 distinct CDR3 sequences, 15% to 20% of them seen once. Sequencing was performed on CD8+ T cells from PBMCs. These receptors came from a human donor in good health (CMV status not recorded). Some clones in this sample may be carry-over from other donors' samples.

Turning to this clonotype: The germline gene is not matched at one end of the junction; a read error may be the cause. For the CDR3, the DNA is TGTGCCAGCAGATCGTCCGACAGTAACGAGCAAGACTTC. It translates to CASRSSDSNEQDF. The chain has TRBV7-4 and TRBJ2-7; possibly TRBD1 for D (5 bases). This CDR3 spans 13 amino acids. Germline V gene sequence: CDR1 SGHVT, CDR2 SQSDAQ.

This clonotype has ten or more counts. The CDR3 region is CASSLAGTEPNNEQFF. In DNA form, the CDR3 reads TGTGCCAGCAGCTTAGCTGGGACAGAGCCTAACAATGAGCAGTTCTTC. V is TRBV7-8 and J is TRBJ2-1; 7 nucleotides agree with TRBD1. CDR1 is SGHVS and CDR2 is FQNEAQ in the germline V gene. Germline trimming cut 0 bases from V and 5 bases from J; bases unmatched to any gene: 7. The CDR3 has 16 residues.

This clonotype was recorded a few times. One base away lies a much larger clone, so this may be a sequencing read error. Lacking the conserved final phenylalanine or tryptophan, this CDR3 likely reflects a read error. The chain recombines TRBV20-1 with TRBJ2-7, with TRBD2 matching over 9 bases. From germline, CDR1 is DFQATT and CDR2 SNEGSKA (reference sequence). This CDR3 spans 15 amino acids. The trim removed 3 bases at V and 5 bases at J, leaving 11 bases unmatched. The CDR3 DNA sequence: TGCAGTGCTAGTGGCTGGTCTAGCGGGATAGACGAGCAGTACTTA. It encodes CSASGWSSGIDEQYL.

Concerning this clonotype: A single base separates this from a much larger clone, so it may be a read error. This likely comes from a read error, as the CDR3 has no conserved phenylalanine or tryptophan at its end. This chain connects TRBV4-1 to TRBJ2-1; weak D call: TRBD2 (6 bases). Trimming shortened V by 4 bases and J by 5 bases, and 15 bases separated the two germline ends. The germline V gene encodes CDR1 MGHRA and CDR2 YSYEKL. This CDR3 region has 15 residues. The CDR3 DNA sequence: TGCGCCAGCAGCCTCCGTCTAGCGTCTGACAATGAGCAGTTCTTA. It codes for CASSLRLASDNEQFL.

This clonotype was found a few times. The V call is TRBV29-1, the J call TRBJ2-1, with TRBD1 identical over 8 bases. In germline, CDR1 is SQVTM, CDR2 ANQGSEA. After removal of 4 bases from V and 5 bases from J, the junction contained 4 bases not matched to a gene. The CDR3 is 13 amino acids. CDR3 amino acids: CSVGLQGDNEQFF. The DNA of the CDR3 is TGCAGCGTTGGGCTACAGGGGGACAATGAGCAGTTCTTC.

There are many counts of this clonotype. The rearrangement joins TRBV12-3 or TRBV12-4 to TRBJ1-1, with D tentatively TRBD1 (6 bases). The CDR3 extends over 14 amino acids. Between the trimmed V and J ends, which lost 1 base and 6 bases, there was a span of 12 bases. CDR3 in DNA: TGTGCCAGCAGTTTAGAGGGGGAGGAGGCTGAAGCTTTCTTT. Translating it yields CASSLEGEEAEAFF.

To note about this clonotype: Because the CDR3 is missing its conserved closing phenylalanine or tryptophan, this is likely a read error. The chain couples TRBV24-1 to TRBJ2-7; D is ambiguous. Trimming stripped 6 bases from V and 4 bases from J, with 12 bases between. This CDR3 is built from 13 residues. Germline assignment: CDR1 KGHDR and CDR2 SFDVKD. Here the CDR3 DNA reads TGTGCCACCAGTCGGGCGACTGGATACGAGCAGTACTTA. This gives the protein CATSRATGYEQYL.

This clonotype was detected ten times or more. This chain connects TRBV7-9 to TRBJ1-3, with D hard to call. The CDR3 is made up of 19 amino acids. Looked up from germline, CDR1 is SEHNR and CDR2 is FQNEAQ (reference sequence). Trimming took 7 bases from V and 0 from J, leaving 25 bases between them. CDR3 amino acids: CASTNPLRGAGSSGNTIYF. The CDR3 nucleotides are TGTGCCAGCACCAATCCTCTCCGGGGAGCCGGTTCCTCTGGAAACACCATATATTTT.

The rearrangement links TRBV5-8 to TRBJ1-5; D is undetermined. V was clipped by 4 bases and J by 2 bases, with 19 bases between them. CDR1 is SGHTS, CDR2 YDEGEE, per germline. The CDR3 is made up of 17 amino acids. The CDR3 region has the DNA TGTGCCAGCAGCAAACTACCGAGCGGGGTGGGCAATCAGCCCCAGCATTTT. Translated, it gives CASSKLPSGVGNQPQHF.

The chain links TRBV9 to TRBJ2-3; 10 bases match TRBD2. Losses at the gene ends were 6 bases for V and 0 bases for J; bases not matched to a gene: 19. Germline V gene lookup returns CDR1 SGDLS and CDR2 YYNGEE. The CDR3 contains 20 residues. The CDR3 loop reads CASNLGDSGGSSSSTDTQYF. In nucleotides, the CDR3 is TGTGCCAGCAACCTCGGAGATAGCGGGGGGTCTAGTTCTAGCACAGATACGCAGTATTTT.

This clonotype has just a few counts. The chain employs TRBV29-1 and TRBJ1-1; TRBD1 agrees at 7 bases. CDR1 and CDR2 from the germline V gene are SQVTM and ANQGSEA. V was clipped by 6 bases and J by 1 base; unmatched bases: 17. This CDR3 comprises 17 residues. The CDR3 sequence: CSVPRVTPGQSNTEAFF. The CDR3 region has the DNA TGCAGCGTACCCCGAGTTACTCCGGGACAGTCGAACACTGAAGCTTTCTTT. Complete variable domain (other parts from reference TRBV29-1 and TRBJ1-1): SAVISQKPSRDICQRGTSLTIQCQVDSQVTMMFWYRQQPGQSLTLIATANQGSEATYESGFVIDKFPISRPNLTFSTLTVSNMSPEDSSIYLCSVPRVTPGQSNTEAFFGQGTRLTVV.

CDR3 in amino acids: CASSVYEGEGNQPQHF. CDR3 bases: TGTGCCAGCAGTGTTTACGAGGGGGAGGGAAATCAGCCCCAGCATTTT. The V call is TRBV2, the J call TRBJ1-5, with D perhaps TRBD1 (6 bases). This CDR3 comprises 16 residues. Between the trimmed V and J ends, which lost 4 bases and 4 bases, there was a span of 17 bases. Germline V gives CDR1 SNHLY, CDR2 FYNNEI.

This clonotype was counted ten times or more. In DNA, the CDR3 is TGTGCCAGTAGCCTGGGACAGGGAATGACCTACGAGCAGTACTTC. Its translation is CASSLGQGMTYEQYF. The chain combines TRBV19 with TRBJ2-7, with 9 bases fitting TRBD1. The germline V gene encodes CDR1 LNHDA and CDR2 SQIVND (reference sequence). The ends lost 6 bases at V and 2 bases at J; junction bases unmatched: 8. The CDR3 spans 15 residues.

Notes on this clonotype: This may be a read error: a much more frequent sequence differs by one nucleotide. V gene TRBV12-5 combines with J gene TRBJ2-3, with TRBD2 matching 11 bases. Germline assignment: CDR1 LGHNT and CDR2 FRNRAP. J lost 6 bases, V lost 0 bases, and 11 bases had no gene match. This CDR3 is built from 18 residues. In nucleotides, the CDR3 is TGTGCTAGTGGTTTGGTACAAACGACTAGCGGGGAGTTGGATACGCAGTATTTT. The encoded protein is CASGLVQTTSGELDTQYF.

The V gene is TRBV6-5, the J gene TRBJ2-3, with D unclear. CDR1 MNHEY and CDR2 SVGAGI come from the germline V gene. This CDR3 has 15 amino acids. Trimming cost V 4 bases and J 0 bases, with 11 bases left between them. The CDR3 here is CASSSPADSTDTQYF. The CDR3 nucleotides read TGTGCCAGCAGTTCCCCCGCGGATAGCACAGATACGCAGTATTTT.

The sample holds a few counts of this clonotype. This rearrangement joins TRBV5-1 to TRBJ2-3; 9 bases match TRBD2. Germline V gene lookup returns CDR1 SGHRS and CDR2 YFSETQ. There are 19 residues in the CDR3. V dropped 4 bases and J dropped 0; count of bases not matched to a gene: 15. The CDR3 coding sequence is TGCGCCAGCAGCCTAACCCTTAGCGGGGGTTCCCCGAGCACAGATACGCAGTATTTT. Protein sequence: CASSLTLSGGSPSTDTQYF.

In this sample, this clonotype turned up a few times. CDR3 bases: TGTGCCAGCACAGGGGGCCCGCAGACCCAGTACTTC. It codes for CASTGGPQTQYF. This chain connects TRBV6-6 to TRBJ2-5; 8 positions agree with TRBD1. Losses at the gene ends were 7 bases for V and 6 bases for J; bases not matched to a gene: 4. From germline, CDR1 is MNHNY and CDR2 SVGAGI (reference sequence). This CDR3 region has 12 residues.

The V gene is TRBV20-1, the J gene TRBJ2-1, with unresolved D. CDR3 length equals 13 residues. V lost 1 base to trimming and J lost 5 bases, with 9 bases between them. Germline assignment: CDR1 DFQATT and CDR2 SNEGSKA (reference sequence). CDR3 region: CSARVLVNNEQFF. The CDR3 DNA is TGCAGTGCTAGAGTCCTCGTTAACAATGAGCAGTTCTTC.

This clonotype has just a few counts. This chain joins TRBV19 and TRBJ2-3; no clear D. The CDR3 length is 14 residues. Trimming shortened V by 1 base and J by 6 bases, and 11 bases separated the two germline ends. Germline CDR1 reads LNHDA; CDR2 reads SQIVND (reference sequence). The CDR3 protein is CASSIGLGGDTQYF. CDR3 nucleotides: TGTGCCAGTAGTATAGGCCTCGGCGGCGATACGCAGTATTTT. The full variable domain, its missing parts supplied by reference TRBV19 and TRBJ2-3, is DGGITQSPKYLFRKEGQNVTLSCEQNLNHDAMYWYRQDPGQGLRLIYYSQIVNDFQKGDIAEGYSVSREKKESFPLTVTSAQKNPTAFYLCASSIGLGGDTQYFGPGTRLTVL.

This clonotype has more than one count but fewer than ten. The V gene is TRBV6-4, the J gene TRBJ2-1; 13 nucleotides agree with TRBD2. The germline V gene has CDR1 MRHNA and CDR2 SNTAGT. V shed 6 bases, J shed 7 bases, and the junction held 3 bases outside the gene matches. The CDR3 has 14 amino acids. The CDR3 sequence is CASSVTSGRNEQFF. Here the CDR3 DNA reads TGTGCCAGCAGCGTGACTAGCGGGAGGAATGAGCAGTTCTTC.

This clonotype was found many times. This rearrangement joins TRBV7-9 to TRBJ1-1; 12 positions agree with TRBD1. V shed 2 bases, J shed 1 base, and the junction held 8 bases outside the gene matches. This CDR3 is built from 18 residues. Germline V gene lookup returns CDR1 SEHNR and CDR2 FQNEAQ (reference sequence). CDR3 residues: CASSLMGGQGASNTEAFF. The CDR3 DNA follows: TGTGCCAGCAGCTTAATGGGGGGACAGGGGGCCTCGAACACTGAAGCTTTCTTT.

This chain links TRBV20-1 with TRBJ1-2, with TRBD1 matching over 7 bases. Losses at the gene ends were 6 bases for V and 8 bases for J; bases not matched to a gene: 18. Germline-derived CDR1 and CDR2 are DFQATT and SNEGSKA (reference sequence). The CDR3 sequence is 15 residues long. Written as DNA, the CDR3 is TGCAGTGCCCCAGAAGGGGGCAGGGGGGTCTCCGGCTACACCTTC. Translation gives CSAPEGGRGVSGYTF.